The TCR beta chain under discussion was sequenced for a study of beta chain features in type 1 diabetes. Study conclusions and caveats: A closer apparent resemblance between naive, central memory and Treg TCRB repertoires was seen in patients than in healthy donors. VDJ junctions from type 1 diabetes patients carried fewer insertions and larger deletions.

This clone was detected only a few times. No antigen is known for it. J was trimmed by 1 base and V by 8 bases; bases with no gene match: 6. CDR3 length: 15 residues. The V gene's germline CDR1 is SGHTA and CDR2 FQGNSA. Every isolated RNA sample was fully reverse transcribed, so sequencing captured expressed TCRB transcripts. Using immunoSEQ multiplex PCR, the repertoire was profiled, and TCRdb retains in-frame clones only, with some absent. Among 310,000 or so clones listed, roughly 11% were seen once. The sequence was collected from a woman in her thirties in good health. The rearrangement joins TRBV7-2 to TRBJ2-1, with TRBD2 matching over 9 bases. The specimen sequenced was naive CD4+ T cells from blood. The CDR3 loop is CASSRLADSYNEQFF. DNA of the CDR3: TGTGCCAGCTCCCGACTAGCGGATTCCTACAATGAGCAGTTCTTC.